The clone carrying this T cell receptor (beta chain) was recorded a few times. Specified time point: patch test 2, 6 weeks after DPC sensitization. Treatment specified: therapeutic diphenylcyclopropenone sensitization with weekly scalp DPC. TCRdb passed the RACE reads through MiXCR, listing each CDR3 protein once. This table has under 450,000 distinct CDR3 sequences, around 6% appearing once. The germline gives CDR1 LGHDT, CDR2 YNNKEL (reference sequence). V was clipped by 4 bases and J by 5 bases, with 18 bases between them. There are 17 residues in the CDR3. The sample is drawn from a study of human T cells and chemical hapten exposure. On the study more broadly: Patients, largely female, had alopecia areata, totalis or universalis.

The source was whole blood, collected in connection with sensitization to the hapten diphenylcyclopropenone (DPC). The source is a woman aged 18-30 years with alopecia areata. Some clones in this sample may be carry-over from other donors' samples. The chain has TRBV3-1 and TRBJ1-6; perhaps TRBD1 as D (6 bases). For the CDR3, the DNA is TGTGCCAGCAGCCCCCATGGAGGGGGGGCGAATAATTCACCCCTCCACTTT. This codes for CASSPHGGGANNSPLHF.